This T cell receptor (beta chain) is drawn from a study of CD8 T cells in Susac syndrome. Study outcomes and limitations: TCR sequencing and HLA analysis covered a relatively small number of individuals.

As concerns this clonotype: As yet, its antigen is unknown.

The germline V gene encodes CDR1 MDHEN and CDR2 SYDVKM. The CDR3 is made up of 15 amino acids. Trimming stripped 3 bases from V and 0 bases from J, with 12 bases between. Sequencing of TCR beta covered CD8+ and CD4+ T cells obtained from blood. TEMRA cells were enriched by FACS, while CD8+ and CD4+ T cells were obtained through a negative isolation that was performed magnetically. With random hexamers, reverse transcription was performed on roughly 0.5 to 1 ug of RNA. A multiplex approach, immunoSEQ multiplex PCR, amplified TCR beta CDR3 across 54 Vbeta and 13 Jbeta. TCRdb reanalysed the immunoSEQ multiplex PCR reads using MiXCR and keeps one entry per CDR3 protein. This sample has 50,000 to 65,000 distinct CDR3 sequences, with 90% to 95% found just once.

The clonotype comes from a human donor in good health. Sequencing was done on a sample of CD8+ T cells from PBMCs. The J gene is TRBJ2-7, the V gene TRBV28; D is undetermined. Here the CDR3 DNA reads TGTGCCAGCAGTTTCGGTCGGGTACTCTCCTACGAGCAGTACTTC. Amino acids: CASSFGRVLSYEQYF.